The rows below give T cell receptor beta chains drawn from one sample of a study of CD8+CD57+ T cells in acquired aplastic anemia. TCRdb passed the reads through MiXCR, listing each CDR3 protein once. The repertoire holds 200,000 to 250,000 distinct CDR3 sequences, roughly 50% seen once, with roughly 21% in the top ten. Input material: sorted CD4+, CD8+, or CD8+CD57+ T cells (not recorded which) from PBMCs. The receptors derive from a human donor with aplastic anemia. CDR3s leave out the opening cysteine and the closing phenylalanine or tryptophan.

cdr3_aa	cdr3_length	j_call	v_call
ASSTSGTRNTEAF	13	TRBJ1-1	TRBV19
ASNPTGSTEAF	11	TRBJ1-1	TRBV2
ASSSTPGGNSPLH	13	TRBJ1-6	TRBV7-3
SVELPTGRRGYT	12	TRBJ1-2	TRBV29-1
SVRDRADGETQY	12	TRBJ2-5	TRBV29-1
ASSLGRETPLH	11	TRBJ1-6	TRBV6-2/TRBV6-3
AWSGGTGGEKLF	12	TRBJ1-4	TRBV30
SVRVTDTQY	9	TRBJ2-3	TRBV29-1
ASSFMRPEDTQY	12	TRBJ2-3	TRBV5-1
AIDQSGSYNSPLH	13	TRBJ1-6	TRBV6-6
SARPPQGRASYNSPLH	16	TRBJ1-6	TRBV20-1
ASRDTTIYGYT	11	TRBJ1-2	TRBV28
ASSLEQGGYYEQY	13	TRBJ2-7	TRBV5-1
SVGSILRVQGETQY	14	TRBJ2-5	TRBV29-1
ASSRDSHSGNTIY	13	TRBJ1-3	TRBV2
ASPPIAGADYNEQF	14	TRBJ2-1	TRBV2
ATRQGIFYEQY	11	TRBJ2-7	TRBV24-1
ASRTQGNMNTEAF	13	TRBJ1-1	TRBV28
ASSEDWPRTQY	11	TRBJ2-5	TRBV10-2
ATSVREYEQF	10	TRBJ2-1	TRBV24-1
ASSQNRGPTDTQY	13	TRBJ2-3	TRBV18
ASSPPGRYNEQF	12	TRBJ2-1	TRBV7-3
ASSSRGQGYT	10	TRBJ1-2	TRBV7-2
ASSMAKGYVGYT	12	TRBJ1-2	TRBV19
ASSQDRGNTIY	11	TRBJ1-3	TRBV4-1
ASSLGDTNYGYT	12	TRBJ1-2	TRBV7-9